The clone carrying this T cell receptor (beta chain) has only a few counts. These data belong to a study of cytomegalovirus exposure and HLA in healthy donors. The PCR contained 60 Vbeta and 13 Jbeta primers. Method: immunoSEQ multiplex PCR; TCRdb's copy keeps in-frame clones and lacks some. The table includes about 89,000 clones, roughly three quarters detected once. This sequence was found in a man aged 25-40 years in good health and CMV-seronegative. Sequenced material: PBMCs.

The CDR3 bases are TGTGCCAGCAGCCCACGTTCCGCAACTAGCGGGAGCGGTGAGCAGTTCTTC. Translation gives CASSPRSATSGSGEQFF. J is TRBJ2-1 and V is TRBV7-8, with 11 bases matching TRBD2. Losses at the gene ends were 5 bases for V and 9 bases for J; bases not matched to a gene: 15. CDR1 and CDR2 from the germline V gene are SGHVS and FQNEAQ. This CDR3 has 17 amino acids.